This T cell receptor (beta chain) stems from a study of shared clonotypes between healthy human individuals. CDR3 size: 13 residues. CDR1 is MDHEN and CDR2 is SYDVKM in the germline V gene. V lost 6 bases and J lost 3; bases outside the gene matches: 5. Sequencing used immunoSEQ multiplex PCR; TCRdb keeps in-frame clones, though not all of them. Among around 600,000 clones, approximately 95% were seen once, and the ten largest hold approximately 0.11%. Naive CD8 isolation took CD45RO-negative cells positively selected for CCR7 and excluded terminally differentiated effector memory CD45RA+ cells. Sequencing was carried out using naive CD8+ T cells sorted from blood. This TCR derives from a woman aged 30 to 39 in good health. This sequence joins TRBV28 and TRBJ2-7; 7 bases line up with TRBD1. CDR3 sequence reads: CASSYRDSYEQYF. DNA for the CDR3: TGTGCCAGCAGCTACCGGGACAGCTACGAGCAGTACTTC.